The rows below give T cell receptor beta chains drawn from one sample of a study of cytomegalovirus exposure and HLA in healthy donors. Only in-frame clones appear in the TCRdb table, and some are missing; sequencing was by immunoSEQ multiplex PCR. The sample has over 45,000 clones, around 78% seen once. Specimen: PBMCs. These receptors were obtained from a female donor in good health and CMV-seronegative. Both conserved end residues are trimmed from each CDR3.

CDR3 protein: ASSLGGPKTGELF
V gene: TRBV5-1
J gene: TRBJ2-2

CDR3 protein: ASSYSAGDYEQY
V gene: TRBV6-5
J gene: TRBJ2-7

CDR3 protein: ASSAAGIPYEQY
V gene: TRBV19
J gene: TRBJ2-7

CDR3 protein: ASSKDSLSNQPQH
V gene: TRBV6-5
J gene: TRBJ1-5

CDR3 protein: ASSLTGGSNQPQH
V gene: TRBV11-2
J gene: TRBJ1-5

CDR3 protein: ASSLSRQGVGTEAF
V gene: TRBV7-3
J gene: TRBJ1-1

CDR3 protein: ASSFTPSGGTSTDTQY
V gene: TRBV7-8
J gene: TRBJ2-3

CDR3 protein: ASSPAPSYEQY
V gene: TRBV7-6
J gene: TRBJ2-7

CDR3 protein: ASSATSTDTQY
V gene: TRBV9
J gene: TRBJ2-3

CDR3 protein: ASSEYSAGYGYT
V gene: TRBV25-1
J gene: TRBJ1-2